These 9 T cell receptor beta chains were all obtained from the same sample, sequenced in a study of shared clonotypes between healthy human individuals. Terminally differentiated effector memory CD45RA+ cells were excluded by CCR7 positive selection of CD45RO-negative cells. Generated by immunoSEQ multiplex PCR, the TCRdb table keeps only in-frame clones and is missing some. The sample consists of hundreds of thousands of clones, about 91% of them appearing once. The source material was naive CD8+ T cells sorted from blood. The receptors were sampled from a man in his thirties or forties in good health.

The chain links TRBV27 to TRBJ2-7; TRBD2 agrees at 13 bases. This CDR3 is 15 amino acids long. V gave up 6 bases and J gave up 6 bases; unmatched junction bases: 8. The V gene's germline CDR1 is MNHEY and CDR2 SMNVEV (reference sequence). The CDR3 region has the DNA TGTGCCAGCAGCCCTGGACTAGCGGGAGTGAGCGAGCAGTACTTC. Encoded protein: CASSPGLAGVSEQYF.

The chain recombines TRBV29-1 with TRBJ2-2; D is tentatively TRBD1 or TRBD2 (5 bases each). The CDR3 is 17 residues long. Germline CDR1 SQVTM, CDR2 ANQGSEA. V lost 3 bases and J 6 bases, leaving 23 bases between the germline ends. In DNA form, the CDR3 reads TGCAGCGTTGATGGCGGGTTGGGGCAGGGTGTAGCCGGGGAGCTGTTTTTT. As protein: CSVDGGLGQGVAGELFF.

Note on this clone: An end of the junction does not agree with germline; a read error may underlie this. The chain joins TRBV11-2 to TRBJ2-1; D might be TRBD1 (6 bases). Germline lookup yields CDR1 SGHAT and CDR2 FQNNGV. The CDR3 is made up of 14 amino acids. For the CDR3, the DNA is TGTGCCAGCAGCTTAGTAGGGGGAACCGGCCACTTGCTCTTC. This sequence encodes CASSLVGGTGHLLF.

This clone has a handful of counts. The chain uses TRBV7-6 and TRBJ1-5, with 11 bases identical to TRBD1. Unmatched junction bases numbered 8, after V lost 10 bases and J lost 6 bases. The CDR3 sequence is 14 residues long. CDR1 is SGHVS, CDR2 FNYEAQ, per germline. In DNA, the CDR3 is TGTGCCACAACCGCCGGACAGGGGGCTCAGCCCCAGCATTTT. Amino acid sequence: CATTAGQGAQPQHF.

In its sample, this clone was seen once. The V and J genes are TRBV29-1 and TRBJ2-3, with D unresolved. This CDR3 has 14 residues. The germline gives CDR1 SQVTM, CDR2 ANQGSEA. V lost 2 bases, J lost 4 bases, and 13 bases lay in between. CDR3 region: CSVEMIARPDTQYF. DNA for the CDR3: TGCAGCGTTGAAATGATTGCCCGCCCAGATACGCAGTATTTT.

As concerns this clone: This same CDR3 is encoded by further DNA sequences in the sample. V gene TRBV11-3 combines with J gene TRBJ2-2; maybe TRBD2 (7 bases). With 2 bases removed from V and 6 bases from J, the gap between germline ends came to 19 bases. This CDR3 is 17 amino acids long. In germline, CDR1 is SGHNT, CDR2 YENEEA. Here the CDR3 DNA reads TGTGCCAGCAGCTTATGGCGGTTGGGGGCGGGGGCCGGGGAGCTGTTTTTT. Amino acid sequence: CASSLWRLGAGAGELFF.

This rearrangement joins TRBV11-2 to TRBJ1-1, with 7 bases that match TRBD1. Germline V gene data show CDR1 as SGHAT and CDR2 as FQNNGV. This CDR3 is built from 15 residues. With V trimmed by 5 bases and J by 3 bases, 9 bases remained unmatched. In DNA form, the CDR3 reads TGTGCCAGCAGCAAATTGACAGGGAAGCACACTGAAGCTTTCTTT. It specifies CASSKLTGKHTEAFF. The whole variable domain, remainder taken from reference TRBV11-2 and TRBJ1-1, is EAGVAQSPRYKIIEKRQSVAFWCNPISGHATLYWYQQILGQGPKLLIQFQNNGVVDDSQLPKDRFSAERLKGVDSTLKIQPAKLEDSAVYLCASSKLTGKHTEAFFGQGTRLTVV.

J is TRBJ2-1 and V is TRBV7-9; TRBD1 is a possible D gene (6 bases). V was cut by 3 bases and J by 9 bases, with 18 bases left in between. Per the germline V gene, CDR1 is SEHNR and CDR2 is FQNEAQ (reference sequence). The CDR3 sequence is 15 residues long. The CDR3 bases are TGTGCCAGCAGCTTTCCCAGGGGTGGGTTTCGTGAGCAGTTCTTC. Translation: CASSFPRGGFREQFF.

The gene calls are TRBV4-1 and TRBJ2-5; the match to TRBD2 covers 9 bases. Germline V gene sequence: CDR1 MGHRA, CDR2 YSYEKL. This CDR3 is built from 15 residues. V was clipped by 1 base and J by 5 bases; unmatched bases: 5. CDR3 in DNA: TGCGCCAGCAGCCAAGTAGCGGGAGTCTTGGAGACCCAGTACTTC. It translates to CASSQVAGVLETQYF.